A single T cell receptor beta chain is shown here with its context. Its specificity is not known. This record belongs to a study of T cell responses to AZD1222 COVID-19 vaccine. Per germline, CDR1 LGHDT and CDR2 YNNKEL (reference sequence). Trimming at V came to 5 bases and at J to 5 bases, leaving 9 bases not matched to a gene. The CDR3 runs to 15 residues. The table came from immunoSEQ multiplex PCR; TCRdb's copy has only in-frame clones and leaves some out. The sample has around 96,000 clones; around 83% are singletons. Findings of the study overall: Only 5 to 7 AZD1222 recipients were seropositive at baseline. Across spike, vaccine-associated CD4 TCRs were found, dominant at 160-218 and 743-854.

J is TRBJ2-3 and V is TRBV3-1 (or the pseudogene TRBV3-2), with 8 bases that match TRBD2. The sequence came from an adult who received the AZD1222 COVID-19 vaccine. Sequencing used peripheral blood, obtained 28 days after the second AZD1222 dose. CDR3 sequence (DNA): TGTGCCAGCAGCGCCGGCGGGGGGCCTCAAGATACGCAGTATTTT. Protein product: CASSAGGGPQDTQYF.